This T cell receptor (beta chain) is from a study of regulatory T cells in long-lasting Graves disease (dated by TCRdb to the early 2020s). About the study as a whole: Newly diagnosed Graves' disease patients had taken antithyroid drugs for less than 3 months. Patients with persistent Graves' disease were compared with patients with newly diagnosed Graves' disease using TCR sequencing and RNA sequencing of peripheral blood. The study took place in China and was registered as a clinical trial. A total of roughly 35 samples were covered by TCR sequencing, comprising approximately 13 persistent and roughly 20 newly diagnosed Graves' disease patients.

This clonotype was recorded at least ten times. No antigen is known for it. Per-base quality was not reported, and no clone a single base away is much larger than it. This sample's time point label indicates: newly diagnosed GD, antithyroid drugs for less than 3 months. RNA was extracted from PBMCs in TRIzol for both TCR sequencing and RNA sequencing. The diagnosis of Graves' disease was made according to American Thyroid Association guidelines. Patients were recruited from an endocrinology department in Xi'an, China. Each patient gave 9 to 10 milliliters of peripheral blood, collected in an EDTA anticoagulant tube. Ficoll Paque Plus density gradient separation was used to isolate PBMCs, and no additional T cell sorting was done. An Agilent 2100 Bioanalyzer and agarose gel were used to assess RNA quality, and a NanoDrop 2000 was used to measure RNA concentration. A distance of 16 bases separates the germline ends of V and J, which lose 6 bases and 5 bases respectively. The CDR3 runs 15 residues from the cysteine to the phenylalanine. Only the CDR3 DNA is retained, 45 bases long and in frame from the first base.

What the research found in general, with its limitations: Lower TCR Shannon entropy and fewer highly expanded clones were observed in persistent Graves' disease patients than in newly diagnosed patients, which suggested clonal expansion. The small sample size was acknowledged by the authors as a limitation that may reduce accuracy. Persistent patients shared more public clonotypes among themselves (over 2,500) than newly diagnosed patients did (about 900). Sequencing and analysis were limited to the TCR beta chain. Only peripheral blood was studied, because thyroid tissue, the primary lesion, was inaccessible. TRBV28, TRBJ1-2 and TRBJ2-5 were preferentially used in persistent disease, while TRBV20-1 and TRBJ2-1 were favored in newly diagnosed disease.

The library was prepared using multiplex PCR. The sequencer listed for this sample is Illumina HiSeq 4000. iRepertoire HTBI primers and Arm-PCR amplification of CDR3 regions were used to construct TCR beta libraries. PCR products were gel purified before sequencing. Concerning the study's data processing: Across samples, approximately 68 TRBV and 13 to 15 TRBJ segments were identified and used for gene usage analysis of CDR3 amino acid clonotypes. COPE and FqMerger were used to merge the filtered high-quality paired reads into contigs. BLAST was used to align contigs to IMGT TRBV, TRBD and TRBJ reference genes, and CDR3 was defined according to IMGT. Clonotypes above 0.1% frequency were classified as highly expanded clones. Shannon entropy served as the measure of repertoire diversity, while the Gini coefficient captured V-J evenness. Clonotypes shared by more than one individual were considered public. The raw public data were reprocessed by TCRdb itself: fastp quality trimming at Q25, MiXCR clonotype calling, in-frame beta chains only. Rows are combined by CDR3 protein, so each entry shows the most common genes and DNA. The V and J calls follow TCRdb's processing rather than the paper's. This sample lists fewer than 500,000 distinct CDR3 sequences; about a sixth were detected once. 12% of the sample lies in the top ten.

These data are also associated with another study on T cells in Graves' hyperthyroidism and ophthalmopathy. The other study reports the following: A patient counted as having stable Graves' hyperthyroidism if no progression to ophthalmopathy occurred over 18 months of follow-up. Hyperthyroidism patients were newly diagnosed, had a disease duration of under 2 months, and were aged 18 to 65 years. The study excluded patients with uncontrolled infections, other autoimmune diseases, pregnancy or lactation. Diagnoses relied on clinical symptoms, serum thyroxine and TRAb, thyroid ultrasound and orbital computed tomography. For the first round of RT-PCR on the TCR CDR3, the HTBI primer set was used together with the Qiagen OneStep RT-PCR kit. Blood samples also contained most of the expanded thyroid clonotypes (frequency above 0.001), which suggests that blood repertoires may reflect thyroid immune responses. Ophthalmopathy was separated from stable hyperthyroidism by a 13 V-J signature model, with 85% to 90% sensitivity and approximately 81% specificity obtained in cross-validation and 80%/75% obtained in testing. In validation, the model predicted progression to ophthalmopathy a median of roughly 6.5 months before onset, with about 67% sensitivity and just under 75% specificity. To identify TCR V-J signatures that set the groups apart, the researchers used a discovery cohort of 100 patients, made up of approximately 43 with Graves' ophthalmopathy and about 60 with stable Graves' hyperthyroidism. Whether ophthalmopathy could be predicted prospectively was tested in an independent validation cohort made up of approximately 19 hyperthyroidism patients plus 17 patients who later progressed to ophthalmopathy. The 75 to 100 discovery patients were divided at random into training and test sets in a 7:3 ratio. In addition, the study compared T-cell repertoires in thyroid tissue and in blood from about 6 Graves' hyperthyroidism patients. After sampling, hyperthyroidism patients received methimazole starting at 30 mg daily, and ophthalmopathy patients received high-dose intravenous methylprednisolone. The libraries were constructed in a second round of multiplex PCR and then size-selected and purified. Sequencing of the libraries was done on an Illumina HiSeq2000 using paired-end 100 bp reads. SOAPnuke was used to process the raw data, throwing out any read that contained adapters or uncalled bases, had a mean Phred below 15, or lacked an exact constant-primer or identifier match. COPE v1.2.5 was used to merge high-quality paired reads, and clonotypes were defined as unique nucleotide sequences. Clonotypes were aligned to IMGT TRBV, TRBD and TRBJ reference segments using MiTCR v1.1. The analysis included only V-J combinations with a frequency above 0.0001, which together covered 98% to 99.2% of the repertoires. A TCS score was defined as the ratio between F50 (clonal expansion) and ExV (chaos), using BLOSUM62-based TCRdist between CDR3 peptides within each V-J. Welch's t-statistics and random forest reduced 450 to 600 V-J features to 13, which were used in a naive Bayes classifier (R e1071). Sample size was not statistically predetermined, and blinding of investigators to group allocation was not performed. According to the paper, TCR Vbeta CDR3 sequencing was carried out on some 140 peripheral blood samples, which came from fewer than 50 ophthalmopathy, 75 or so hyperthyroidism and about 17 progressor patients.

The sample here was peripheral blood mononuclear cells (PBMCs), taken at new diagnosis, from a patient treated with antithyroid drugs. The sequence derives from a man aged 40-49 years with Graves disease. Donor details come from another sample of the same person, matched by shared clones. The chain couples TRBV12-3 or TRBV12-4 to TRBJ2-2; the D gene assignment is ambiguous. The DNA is TGTGCCAGCAGCCCGGATGGACCCGGGACCGGGGAGCTGTTTTTT. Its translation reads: CASSPDGPGTGELFF.